Each of the 24 T cell receptor beta chains below was sequenced from the same sample in a study. TCRdb fed the RT-PCR reads into MiXCR, producing one record per CDR3 protein. The data show around 700,000 distinct CDR3 sequences, approximately 15% seen once. The sample consisted of memory CD4+ T cells from blood. These receptors were obtained from a female donor in good health, serving as a healthy control.

This clonotype was detected ten times or more. The chain uses TRBV7-2 and TRBJ2-7; possibly TRBD2 for D (6 bases). Trimming cost V 5 bases and J 5 bases, with 19 bases left between them. The CDR3 runs to 15 residues. Per the germline V gene, CDR1 is SGHTA and CDR2 is FQGNSA. For the CDR3, the DNA is TGTGCCAGCAGCCCGTCGTCAGCGGGTTCCAACGAGCAGTACTTC. Amino acid sequence: CASSPSSAGSNEQYF.

The CDR3 region has the DNA TGTGCCAGCAGCGTAACTCTAGCGGGAGGGCTTAGCTCAGATACGCAGTATTTT. It codes for CASSVTLAGGLSSDTQYF. The chain recombines TRBV9 with TRBJ2-3, with 12 bases matching TRBD2. Germline-derived CDR1 and CDR2 are SGDLS and YYNGEE. The V and J ends lost 1 base and 4 bases, in that order; junction bases with no gene match: 10. This CDR3 comprises 18 residues. The variable domain in full, completed from reference TRBV9 and TRBJ2-3, reads DSGVTQTPKHLITATGQRVTLRCSPRSGDLSVYWYQQSLDQGLQFLIQYYNGEERAKGNILERFSAQQFPDLHSELNLSSLELGDSALYFCASSVTLAGGLSSDTQYFGPGTRLTVL.

This chain joins TRBV6-1 and TRBJ1-1; 9 bases match TRBD1. Germline values: CDR1 MNHNS, CDR2 SASEGT. CDR3 size: 14 residues. J lost 6 bases, V lost 7 bases, and 9 bases had no gene match. The chain's CDR3 is CASTSGGQGAEAFF. CDR3 nucleotides: TGTGCCAGCACTTCAGGGGGACAGGGAGCTGAAGCTTTCTTT.

The rearrangement uses TRBV7-2 and TRBJ2-7; 7 nucleotides line up with TRBD1. The J segment lost 2 bases and the V segment lost 5 bases, leaving 9 bases of the junction unmatched. The CDR3 has 15 residues. CDR1 is SGHTA and CDR2 is FQGNSA in the germline V gene. CDR3 sequence reads: CASSPSGQAAYEQYF. CDR3 nucleotide sequence: TGTGCCAGCAGCCCTAGTGGACAGGCCGCCTACGAGCAGTACTTC. The full variable domain, completed using reference TRBV7-2 and TRBJ2-7, is GAGVSQSPSNKVTEKGKDVELRCDPISGHTALYWYRQSLGQGLEFLIYFQGNSAPDKSGLPSDRFSAERTGGSVSTLTIQRTQQEDSAVYLCASSPSGQAAYEQYFGPGTRLTVT.

This clonotype was recorded a few times. The chain uses TRBV7-9 and TRBJ1-1, with D unresolved. The V and J ends lost 5 bases and 3 bases respectively, with 10 bases between them. The CDR3 has 13 residues. Germline CDR1 is SEHNR and CDR2 is FQNEAQ (reference sequence). DNA for the CDR3: TGTGCCAGCAGCAGCGGGGTCGACACTGAAGCTTTCTTT. Translated: CASSSGVDTEAFF.

This clonotype came up a few times. The gene calls are TRBV5-8 and TRBJ1-1; 7 bases map to TRBD1. The CDR3 contains 16 residues. Germline V lookup: CDR1 SGHTS, CDR2 YDEGEE. V was clipped by 1 base and J by 2 bases; unmatched bases: 8. The CDR3: CASSLPGQAENTEAFF. CDR3 nucleotides: TGTGCCAGCAGCTTGCCCGGACAGGCAGAAAACACTGAAGCTTTCTTT.

The chain combines TRBV29-1 with TRBJ1-1; D not resolved. The V end was cut by 3 bases, the J end by 1 base, with 9 bases between. The CDR3 consists of 13 residues. Germline CDR1 is SQVTM and CDR2 is ANQGSEA. The CDR3 region has the DNA TGCAGCGTTGATGGTTTCGGGAACACTGAAGCTTTCTTT. This translates into CSVDGFGNTEAFF.

Details on this clonotype: A much larger clone lies one base from this, so it may be a read error. The chain joins TRBV14 to TRBJ2-7; 11 nucleotides line up with TRBD2. Trimming removed 1 base from V and 1 base from J; junction bases left unmatched: 0. The CDR3 has 15 amino acids. CDR1 and CDR2 from the germline V gene are SGHDN and FVKESK. In DNA form, the CDR3 reads TGTGCCAGCAGCCAAGTAGCGGGAGGGTCCTACGAGCAGTACTTC. This codes for CASSQVAGGSYEQYF.

This chain's CDR3 is CASSSQAAGELFF. The CDR3 DNA reads as TGTGCCAGCAGCTCACAGGCAGCCGGGGAGCTGTTTTTT. V is TRBV7-2 and J is TRBJ2-2, with D perhaps TRBD1 (5 bases). This CDR3 comprises 13 residues. Germline V gene data show CDR1 as SGHTA and CDR2 as FQGNSA. V was pared by 4 bases and J by 6 bases, with 9 bases between.

J is TRBJ2-7 and V is TRBV19; TRBD1 is a possible D gene (6 bases). This CDR3 is 14 amino acids long. CDR1 is LNHDA, CDR2 SQIVND, per germline (reference sequence). V lost 3 bases to trimming and J lost 3 bases, with 12 bases between them. The CDR3 coding sequence is TGTGCCAGTAGTATTTCAGGGGATCGCTACGAGCAGTACTTC. Its protein is CASSISGDRYEQYF.

The table lists this clonotype with many counts. V and J are TRBV7-2 and TRBJ2-1; D not resolved. CDR3 length equals 14 residues. Germline V lookup: CDR1 SGHTA, CDR2 FQGNSA. With 8 bases removed from V and 0 bases from J, the gap between germline ends came to 11 bases. The CDR3 region is CASRTGSSYNEQFF. For the CDR3, the DNA is TGTGCCAGCCGTACCGGGTCCTCCTACAATGAGCAGTTCTTC.

Of note for this clonotype: The junction departs from the called germline gene at one end, perhaps through a read error. The chain recombines TRBV6-2 or TRBV6-3 with TRBJ1-5, with D tentatively TRBD1 (5 bases). CDR1 is MNHEY, CDR2 SVGEGT, per germline. The CDR3 spans 13 residues. The CDR3 sequence: CASSGTGNQPQNF. The CDR3, as DNA: TGTGCCAGTTCCGGGACGGGCAATCAGCCCCAGAATTTT.

This clonotype has a count of ten or more. The chain is built from TRBV10-3 and TRBJ2-3; D is undetermined. This CDR3 comprises 14 residues. V lost 5 bases, J lost 2 bases, and 11 bases lay in between. The V gene's germline CDR1 is ENHRY and CDR2 SYGVKD. CDR3 region: CAISLTSITDTQYF. In nucleotides, the CDR3 is TGTGCCATCAGTTTGACTTCTATCACAGATACGCAGTATTTT.

V gene TRBV11-2 combines with J gene TRBJ2-3; 8 positions agree with TRBD2. Germline CDR1 and CDR2: SGHAT and FQNNGV. The CDR3 has 16 residues. Trimming removed 2 bases from V and 4 bases from J; junction bases left unmatched: 8. This CDR3 is CASSLRSGSSPDTQYF. The CDR3 DNA follows: TGTGCCAGCAGCTTACGAAGCGGGAGTTCTCCAGATACGCAGTATTTT.

Many counts were recorded for this clonotype. The rearrangement uses TRBV6-2 or TRBV6-3 and TRBJ2-7, with 9 bases that match TRBD2. The CDR3 is 15 amino acids. Looked up from germline, CDR1 is MNHEY and CDR2 is SVGEGT. V lost 5 bases to trimming and J lost 0 bases; unmatched junction nucleotides: 5. The CDR3 bases are TGTGCCAGCAGTCTACCGGGACTAGCCTCCTACGAGCAGTACTTC. Translation gives CASSLPGLASYEQYF.

This clonotype has just a few counts. The J gene is TRBJ2-6, the V gene TRBV29-1; D assignment may be TRBD1 or TRBD2 (5 bases each). The CDR3 consists of 13 residues. Trimming cost V 4 bases and J 4 bases, with 8 bases left between them. Germline V gene lookup returns CDR1 SQVTM and CDR2 ANQGSEA. This CDR3 reads CSVAGRGANVLTF. CDR3 nucleotides: TGCAGCGTTGCAGGGAGAGGGGCCAACGTCCTGACTTTC.

This clonotype was seen more than once but under ten times. The genes are TRBV6-5 and TRBJ2-2; tentatively, D is TRBD1 or TRBD2 (5 bases each). The CDR3 is made up of 15 amino acids. Germline CDR1 is MNHEY and CDR2 is SVGAGI. V was cut by 5 bases and J by 6 bases, with 16 bases left in between. CDR3 sequence: CASSPPGRIPGELFF. The CDR3 coding sequence is TGTGCCAGCAGTCCTCCGGGACGGATTCCCGGGGAGCTGTTTTTT.

The V and J genes are TRBV12-5 and TRBJ2-3; 7 bases fit TRBD2. Germline-derived CDR1 and CDR2 are LGHNT and FRNRAP. The CDR3 is made up of 16 amino acids. Germline trimming cut 4 bases from V and 2 bases from J; bases unmatched to any gene: 9. CDR3 protein: CASGSMAGVNTDTQYF. DNA for the CDR3: TGTGCTAGTGGTTCCATGGCGGGAGTTAACACAGATACGCAGTATTTT.

This clonotype was observed many times. The J gene is TRBJ1-1, the V gene TRBV5-5, with 9 bases aligning to TRBD1. Unmatched junction bases numbered 3, after V lost 3 bases and J lost 0 bases. Germline CDR1 is SGHKS and CDR2 is YYEKEE (reference sequence). This CDR3 is 15 amino acids long. In nucleotides, the CDR3 is TGTGCCAGCAGCTGGGACAGGGTGCTGAACACTGAAGCTTTCTTT. It specifies CASSWDRVLNTEAFF.

V gene TRBV5-1 combines with J gene TRBJ2-1; 10 bases are a match to TRBD1. This CDR3 contains 16 residues. V shed 4 bases, J shed 2 bases, and the junction held 6 bases outside the gene matches. The V gene's germline CDR1 is SGHRS and CDR2 YFSETQ. CDR3 residues: CASSMGGTGAYNEQFF. DNA for the CDR3: TGCGCCAGCAGCATGGGGGGGACAGGGGCCTACAATGAGCAGTTCTTC.

There are a few counts of this clonotype. V is TRBV2 and J is TRBJ1-2; TRBD1 might be the D (6 bases). The CDR3 runs to 11 residues. Per germline, CDR1 SNHLY and CDR2 FYNNEI. With 9 bases removed from V and 8 bases from J, the gap between germline ends came to 13 bases. The CDR3 reads CARTGQRGYTF. The CDR3 DNA follows: TGTGCCAGGACCGGACAGAGGGGCTACACCTTC.

Many counts were recorded for this clonotype. This rearrangement joins TRBV5-1 to TRBJ1-1; no definite D call. The CDR3 runs to 14 residues. Germline lookup yields CDR1 SGHRS and CDR2 YFSETQ. V lost 5 bases to trimming and J lost 4 bases, with 15 bases between them. This chain's CDR3 is CASRLEGGFTEAFF. In DNA form, the CDR3 reads TGCGCCAGCAGACTGGAGGGTGGCTTCACTGAAGCTTTCTTT.

The rearrangement joins TRBV5-1 to TRBJ2-7, with D perhaps TRBD1 (7 bases). From germline, CDR1 is SGHRS and CDR2 YFSETQ. The CDR3 extends over 13 amino acids. With 5 bases removed from V and 7 bases from J, the gap between germline ends came to 16 bases. This CDR3 is CASRQTGAGEQYF. As DNA, the CDR3 is TGCGCCAGCAGACAAACAGGGGCGGGGGAGCAGTACTTC.

V usage is TRBV7-2 and J usage is TRBJ1-2, with 9 bases fitting TRBD1. This CDR3 contains 15 residues. CDR1 SGHTA and CDR2 FQGNSA come from the germline V gene. V was pared by 5 bases and J by 6 bases, with 10 bases of the junction left unmatched. CDR3 sequence (DNA): TGTGCCAGCAGCATCTATAGACAGGGGGTGGATGGCTACACCTTC. Translation gives CASSIYRQGVDGYTF.